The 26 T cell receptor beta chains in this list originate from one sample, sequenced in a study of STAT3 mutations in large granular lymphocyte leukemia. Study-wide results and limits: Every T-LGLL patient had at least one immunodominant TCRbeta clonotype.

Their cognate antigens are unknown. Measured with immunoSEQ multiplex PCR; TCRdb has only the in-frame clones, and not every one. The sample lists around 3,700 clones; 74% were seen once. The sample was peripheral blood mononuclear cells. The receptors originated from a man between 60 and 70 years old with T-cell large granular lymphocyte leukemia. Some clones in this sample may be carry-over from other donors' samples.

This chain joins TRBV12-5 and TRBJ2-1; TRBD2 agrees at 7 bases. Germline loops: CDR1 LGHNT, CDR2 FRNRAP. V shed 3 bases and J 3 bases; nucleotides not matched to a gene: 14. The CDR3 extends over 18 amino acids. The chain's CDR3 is CASGLPTLLAGVYNEQFF. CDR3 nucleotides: TGTGCTAGTGGTTTACCTACACTTCTCGCGGGAGTCTACAATGAGCAGTTCTTC.

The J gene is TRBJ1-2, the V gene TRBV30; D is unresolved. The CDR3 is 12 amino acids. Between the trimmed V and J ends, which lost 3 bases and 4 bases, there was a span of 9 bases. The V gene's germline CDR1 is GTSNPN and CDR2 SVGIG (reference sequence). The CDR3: CAWSITLYGYTF. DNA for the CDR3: TGTGCCTGGAGCATAACCCTCTATGGCTACACCTTC.

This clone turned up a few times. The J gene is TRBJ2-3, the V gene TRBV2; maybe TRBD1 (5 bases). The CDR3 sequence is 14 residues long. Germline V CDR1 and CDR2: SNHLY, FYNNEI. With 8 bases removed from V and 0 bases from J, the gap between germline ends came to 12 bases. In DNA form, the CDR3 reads TGTGCCAGCGTCGACAGCCCTAGCACAGATACGCAGTATTTT. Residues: CASVDSPSTDTQYF.

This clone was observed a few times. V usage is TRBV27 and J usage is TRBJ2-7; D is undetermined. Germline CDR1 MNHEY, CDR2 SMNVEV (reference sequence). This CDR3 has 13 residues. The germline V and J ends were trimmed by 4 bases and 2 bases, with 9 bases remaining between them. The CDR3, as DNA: TGTGCCAGCAGTTGGGCAGCAACCTACGAGCAGTACTTC. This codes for CASSWAATYEQYF.

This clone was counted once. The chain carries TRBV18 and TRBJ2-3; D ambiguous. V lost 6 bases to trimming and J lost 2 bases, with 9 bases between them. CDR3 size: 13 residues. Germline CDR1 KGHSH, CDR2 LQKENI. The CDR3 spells CASSSIPTDTQYF. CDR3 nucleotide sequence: TGTGCCAGCTCGAGCATTCCCACAGATACGCAGTATTTT.

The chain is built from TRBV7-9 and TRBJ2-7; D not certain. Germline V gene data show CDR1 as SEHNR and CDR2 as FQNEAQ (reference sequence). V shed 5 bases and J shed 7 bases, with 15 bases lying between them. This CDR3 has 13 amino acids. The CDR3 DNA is TGTGCCAGCAGCCAAGTTGCCGAAGGGGAGCAGTACTTC. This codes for CASSQVAEGEQYF.

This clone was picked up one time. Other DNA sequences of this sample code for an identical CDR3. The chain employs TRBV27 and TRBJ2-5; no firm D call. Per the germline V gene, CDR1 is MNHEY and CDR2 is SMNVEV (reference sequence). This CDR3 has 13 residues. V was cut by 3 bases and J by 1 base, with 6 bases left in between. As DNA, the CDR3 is TGTGCCAGCAGTTTTGGAATCCAAGAGACCCAGTACTTC. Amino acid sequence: CASSFGIQETQYF.

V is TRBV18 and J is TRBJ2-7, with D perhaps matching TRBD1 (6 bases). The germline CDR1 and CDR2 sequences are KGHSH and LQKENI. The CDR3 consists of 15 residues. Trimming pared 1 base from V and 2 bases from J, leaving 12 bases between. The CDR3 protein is CASSPLQGKTYEQYF. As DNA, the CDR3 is TGTGCCAGCTCACCACTACAGGGAAAGACCTACGAGCAGTACTTC.

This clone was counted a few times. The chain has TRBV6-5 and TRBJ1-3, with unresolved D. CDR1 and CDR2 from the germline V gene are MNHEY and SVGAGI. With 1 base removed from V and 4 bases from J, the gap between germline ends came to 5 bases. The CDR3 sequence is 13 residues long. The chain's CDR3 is CASSYLRGNTIYF. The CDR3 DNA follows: TGTGCCAGCAGTTACTTAAGGGGAAACACCATATATTTT.

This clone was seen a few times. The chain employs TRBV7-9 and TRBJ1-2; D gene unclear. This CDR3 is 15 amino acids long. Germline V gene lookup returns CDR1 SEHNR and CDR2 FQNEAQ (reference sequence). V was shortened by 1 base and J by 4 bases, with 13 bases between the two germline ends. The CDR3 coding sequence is TGTGCCAGCAGCTTAGGGGCACCTGGGAGCTATGGCTACACCTTC. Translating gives CASSLGAPGSYGYTF.

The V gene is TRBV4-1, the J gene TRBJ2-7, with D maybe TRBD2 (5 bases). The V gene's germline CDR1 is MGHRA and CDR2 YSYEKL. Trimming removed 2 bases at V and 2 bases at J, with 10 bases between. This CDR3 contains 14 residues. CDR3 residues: CASSQFVLAYEQYF. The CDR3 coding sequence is TGCGCCAGCAGCCAATTTGTACTAGCCTACGAGCAGTACTTC.

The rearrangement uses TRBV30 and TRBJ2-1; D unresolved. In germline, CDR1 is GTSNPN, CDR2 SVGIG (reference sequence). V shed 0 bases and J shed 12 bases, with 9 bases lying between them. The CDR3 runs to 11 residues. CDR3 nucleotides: TGTGCCTGGAGTGTGGCGGAAATGCAGTTCTTC. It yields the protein CAWSVAEMQFF.

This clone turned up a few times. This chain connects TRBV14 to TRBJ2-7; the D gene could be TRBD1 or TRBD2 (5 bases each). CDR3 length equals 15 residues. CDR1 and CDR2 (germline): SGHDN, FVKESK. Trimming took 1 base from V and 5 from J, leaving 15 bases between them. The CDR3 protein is CASSQVVGPGNEQYF. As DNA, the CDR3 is TGTGCCAGCAGCCAAGTGGTGGGACCGGGCAACGAGCAGTACTTC.

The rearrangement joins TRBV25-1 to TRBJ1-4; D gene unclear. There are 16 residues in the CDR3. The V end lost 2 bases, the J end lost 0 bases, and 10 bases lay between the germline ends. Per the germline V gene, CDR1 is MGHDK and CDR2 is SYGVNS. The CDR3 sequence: CASSEGDGATNEKLFF. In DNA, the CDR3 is TGTGCCAGCAGTGAAGGCGACGGTGCAACTAATGAAAAACTGTTTTTT.

The CDR3 DNA reads as TGTGCCAGCAGCGAAGGTAACAGGGTAAATGAAAAACTGTTTTTT. It translates to CASSEGNRVNEKLFF. The gene calls are TRBV9 and TRBJ1-4, with D maybe TRBD1 (6 bases). The germline V gene has CDR1 SGDLS and CDR2 YYNGEE. This CDR3 has 15 residues. Trimming took off 3 bases at V and 5 bases at J, with 14 bases between the two ends.

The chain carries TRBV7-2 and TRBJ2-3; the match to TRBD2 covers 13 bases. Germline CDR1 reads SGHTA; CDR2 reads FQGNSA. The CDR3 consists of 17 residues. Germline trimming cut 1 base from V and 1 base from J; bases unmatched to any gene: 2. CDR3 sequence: CASSLEGLAGGTDTQYF. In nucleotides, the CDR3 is TGTGCCAGCAGCTTAGAAGGACTAGCGGGAGGCACAGATACGCAGTATTTT.

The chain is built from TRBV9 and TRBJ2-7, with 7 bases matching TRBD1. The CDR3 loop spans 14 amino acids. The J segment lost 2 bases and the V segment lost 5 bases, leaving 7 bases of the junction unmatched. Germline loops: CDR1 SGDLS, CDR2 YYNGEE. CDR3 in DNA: TGTGCCAGCAGTGAACAGGGGCTTCCCTACGAGCAGTACTTC. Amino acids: CASSEQGLPYEQYF.

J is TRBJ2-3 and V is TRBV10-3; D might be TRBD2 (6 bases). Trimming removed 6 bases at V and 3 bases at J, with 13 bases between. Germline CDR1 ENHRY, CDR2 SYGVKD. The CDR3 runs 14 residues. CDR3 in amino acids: CAIRVGSGTDTQYF. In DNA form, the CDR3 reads TGTGCCATCAGGGTCGGGAGTGGTACAGATACGCAGTATTTT.

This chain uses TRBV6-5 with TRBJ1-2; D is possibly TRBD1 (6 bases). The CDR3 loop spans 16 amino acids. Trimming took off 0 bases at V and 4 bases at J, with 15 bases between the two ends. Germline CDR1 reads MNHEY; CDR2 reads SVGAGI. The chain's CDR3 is CASSYSEKGTLYGYTF. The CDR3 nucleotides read TGTGCCAGCAGTTACTCAGAGAAGGGGACACTCTATGGCTACACCTTC.

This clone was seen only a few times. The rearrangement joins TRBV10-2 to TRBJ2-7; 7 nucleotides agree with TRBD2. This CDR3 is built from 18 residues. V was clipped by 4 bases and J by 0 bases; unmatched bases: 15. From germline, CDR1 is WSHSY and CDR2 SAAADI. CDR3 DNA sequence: TGCGCCAGCAGTGTTGGGACTAACAACCCTCCAATCTCCTACGAGCAGTACTTC. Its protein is CASSVGTNNPPISYEQYF.

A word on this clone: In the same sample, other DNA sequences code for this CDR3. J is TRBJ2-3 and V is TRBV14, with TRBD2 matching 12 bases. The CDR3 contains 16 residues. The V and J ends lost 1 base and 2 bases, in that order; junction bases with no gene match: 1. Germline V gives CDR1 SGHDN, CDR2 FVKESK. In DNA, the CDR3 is TGTGCCAGCAGCCAAGGACTAGCGGGAGTCACAGATACGCAGTATTTT. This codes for CASSQGLAGVTDTQYF.

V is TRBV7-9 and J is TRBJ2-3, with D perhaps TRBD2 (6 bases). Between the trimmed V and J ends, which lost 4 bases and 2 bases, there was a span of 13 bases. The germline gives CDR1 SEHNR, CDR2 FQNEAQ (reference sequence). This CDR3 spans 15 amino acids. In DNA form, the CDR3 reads TGTGCCAGCAGCTCGGGACTTTTTTCCACAGATACGCAGTATTTT. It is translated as CASSSGLFSTDTQYF.

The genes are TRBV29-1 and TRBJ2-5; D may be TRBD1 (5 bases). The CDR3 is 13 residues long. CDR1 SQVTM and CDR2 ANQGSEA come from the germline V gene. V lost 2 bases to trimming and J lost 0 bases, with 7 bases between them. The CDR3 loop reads CSVEKGNQETQYF. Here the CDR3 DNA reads TGCAGCGTTGAAAAGGGGAACCAAGAGACCCAGTACTTC.

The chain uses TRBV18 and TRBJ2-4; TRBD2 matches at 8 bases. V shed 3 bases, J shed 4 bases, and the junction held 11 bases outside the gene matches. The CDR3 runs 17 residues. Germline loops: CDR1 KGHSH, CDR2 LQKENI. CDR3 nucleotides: TGTGCCAGCTCACCGGTAATAGCGGGGACCACAAAAAACATTCAGTACTTC. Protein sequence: CASSPVIAGTTKNIQYF. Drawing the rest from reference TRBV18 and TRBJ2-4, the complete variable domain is NAGVMQNPRHLVRRRGQEARLRCSPMKGHSHVYWYRQLPEEGLKFMVYLQKENIIDESGMPKERFSAEFPKEGPSILRIQQVVRGDSAAYFCASSPVIAGTTKNIQYFGAGTRLSVL.

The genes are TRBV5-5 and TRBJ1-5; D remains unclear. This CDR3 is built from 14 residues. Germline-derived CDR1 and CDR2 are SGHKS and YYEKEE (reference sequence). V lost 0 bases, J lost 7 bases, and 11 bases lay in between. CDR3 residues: CASSLVVVGQPQHF. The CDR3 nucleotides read TGTGCCAGCAGCTTGGTGGTGGTAGGACAGCCCCAGCATTTT. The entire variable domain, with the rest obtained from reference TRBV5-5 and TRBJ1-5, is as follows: DAGVTQSPTHLIKTRGQQVTLRCSPISGHKSVSWYQQVLGQGPQFIFQYYEKEERGRGNFPDRFSARQFPNYSSELNVNALLLGDSALYLCASSLVVVGQPQHFGDGTRLSIL.

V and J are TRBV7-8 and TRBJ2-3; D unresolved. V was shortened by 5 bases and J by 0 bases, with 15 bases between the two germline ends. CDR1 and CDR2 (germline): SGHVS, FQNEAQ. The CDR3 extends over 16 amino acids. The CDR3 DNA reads TGTGCCAGCAGCAAATACACATTCGCTAGCACAGATACGCAGTATTTT. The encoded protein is CASSKYTFASTDTQYF. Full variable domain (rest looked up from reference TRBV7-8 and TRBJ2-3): GAGVSQSPRYKVAKRGQDVALRCDPISGHVSLFWYQQALGQGPEFLTYFQNEAQLDKSGLPSDRFFAERPEGSVSTLKIQRTQQEDSAVYLCASSKYTFASTDTQYFGPGTRLTVL.